This T cell receptor beta chain was retrieved from a study of beta chain features in type 1 diabetes. A sort by CD45RO/CCR7/CD25/CD127/CD95/CD27 yielded CD4+ naive, central memory, regulatory and stem cell-like memory cells. The CDR3 extends over 13 amino acids. The V segment lost 7 bases and the J segment 6 bases; nucleotides outside the gene matches: 9. Germline V gives CDR1 MNHNY, CDR2 SVGAGI (reference sequence). Study-wide points: It was not settled here whether HLA type affects TCRB rearrangement. Significant though moderate, a shortening of TCRB CDR3s appeared in all four CD4+ subsets of Type 1 diabetes patients.

The sequenced template was cDNA made from the entire isolated RNA. TCRdb's copy holds only in-frame clones and misses some; the assay was immunoSEQ multiplex PCR. This repertoire shows some 160,000 clones, approximately 8.8% found once; its top ten account for roughly 0.7%. In the case of this clone: Antigen specificity is unknown.

The receptor was isolated from a woman in her twenties or thirties with type 1 diabetes. The sequencing input was central memory CD4+ T cells from blood. The chain combines TRBV6-6 with TRBJ2-7; 7 nucleotides line up with TRBD1. The CDR3 protein is CASIHRGEGEQYF. The DNA for the CDR3 is TGTGCCAGCATTCACAGGGGTGAGGGCGAGCAGTACTTC.